The 27 T cell receptor beta chains in this list originate from one sample, sequenced in a study of blood T cell repertoires in COVID-19. The table came from immunoSEQ multiplex PCR; TCRdb's copy has only in-frame clones and leaves some out. Altogether roughly 120,000 clones are present, about 78% being singletons, with the ten largest covering over 2%. Material: peripheral blood. Receptors were obtained from a man in his 70s with acute or convalescent COVID-19.

Written as DNA, the CDR3 is TGTGCCAGCTCACAGGGGGAGACCCAGTACTTC. As protein: CASSQGETQYF. The rearrangement uses TRBV18 and TRBJ2-5; tentatively, D is TRBD1 (5 bases). V was shortened by 4 bases and J by 5 bases, with 5 bases between the two germline ends. The germline gives CDR1 KGHSH, CDR2 LQKENI. This CDR3 is built from 11 residues. Using reference TRBV18 and TRBJ2-5 for the parts outside the CDR3, the full variable domain is NAGVMQNPRHLVRRRGQEARLRCSPMKGHSHVYWYRQLPEEGLKFMVYLQKENIIDESGMPKERFSAEFPKEGPSILRIQQVVRGDSAAYFCASSQGETQYFGPGTRLLVL.

This clone was observed a handful of times. The gene calls are TRBV2 and TRBJ1-3; the match to TRBD1 covers 7 bases. The ends lost 6 bases at V and 7 bases at J; junction bases unmatched: 9. CDR1 SNHLY and CDR2 FYNNEI come from the germline V gene. This CDR3 contains 14 residues. The CDR3 sequence: CASRTAGGLNTIYF. The CDR3 coding sequence is TGTGCCAGCAGGACGGCAGGGGGGTTGAACACCATATATTTT.

V gene TRBV7-8 combines with J gene TRBJ1-2; D ambiguous. Germline assignment: CDR1 SGHVS and CDR2 FQNEAQ. CDR3 length: 14 residues. V was pared by 4 bases and J by 5 bases, with 14 bases between. For the CDR3, the DNA is TGTGCCAGCAGCTCCCCCGGAGTGGGTTATGGCTACACCTTC. Amino acids: CASSSPGVGYGYTF.

The rearrangement joins TRBV4-3 to TRBJ1-2, with D possibly being TRBD1 (5 bases). Germline CDR1 and CDR2: LGHNA and YSLEER. The V end was cut by 3 bases, the J end by 4 bases, with 9 bases between. This CDR3 has 13 amino acids. The CDR3 region has the DNA TGCGCCAGCAGCCACGGGGGAACCTATGGCTACACCTTC. It codes for CASSHGGTYGYTF.

This clone was seen once. The chain has TRBV2 and TRBJ1-4, with TRBD1 as a possible D gene (5 bases). In germline, CDR1 is SNHLY, CDR2 FYNNEI. This CDR3 comprises 16 residues. With 6 bases removed from V and 1 base from J, the gap between germline ends came to 15 bases. Here the CDR3 reads CASSSPKGLTNEKLFF. The CDR3 coding sequence is TGTGCCAGCAGCAGCCCTAAGGGGTTAACTAATGAAAAACTGTTTTTT. Combining the CDR3 with reference TRBV2 and TRBJ1-4 gives the whole variable domain EPEVTQTPSHQVTQMGQEVILRCVPISNHLYFYWYRQILGQKVEFLVSFYNNEISEKSEIFDDQFSVERPDGSNFTLKIRSTKLEDSAMYFCASSSPKGLTNEKLFFGSGTQLSVL.

About this clone itself: Germline is not matched at one junction end, which may reflect a read error. This chain connects TRBV5-6 to TRBJ1-4, with TRBD1 identical over 9 bases. Germline lookup yields CDR1 SGHDT and CDR2 YYEEEE. The CDR3 extends over 13 amino acids. The CDR3 coding sequence is TGTGCCAGCAGCACTACGGGACAGGGAACGGGGACTTTT. Protein: CASSTTGQGTGTF.

For this clone: The identical CDR3 is also encoded by other nucleotide sequences in the sample. The chain combines TRBV3-1 (or the pseudogene TRBV3-2) with TRBJ1-1, with D perhaps matching TRBD1 (5 bases). The CDR3 runs to 14 residues. Trimming cost V 4 bases and J 0 bases, with 9 bases left between them. Germline lookup yields CDR1 LGHDT and CDR2 YNNKEL (reference sequence). CDR3 in DNA: TGTGCCAGCAGCCTGTTGACAGTGAACACTGAAGCTTTCTTT. Its translation is CASSLLTVNTEAFF.

The J gene is TRBJ1-5, the V gene TRBV30; D not certain. Germline V lookup: CDR1 GTSNPN, CDR2 SVGIG (reference sequence). This CDR3 region has 13 residues. V was shortened by 5 bases and J by 3 bases, with 11 bases between the two germline ends. The CDR3 region is CAWGGKSNQPQHF. The CDR3 bases are TGTGCCTGGGGCGGGAAGTCCAATCAGCCCCAGCATTTT.

This clone has only one observation. The rearrangement uses TRBV19 and TRBJ1-4; TRBD1 might be the D (5 bases). This CDR3 has 12 residues. Germline V gives CDR1 LNHDA, CDR2 SQIVND (reference sequence). V lost 1 base and J 9 bases, leaving 6 bases between the germline ends. The CDR3 nucleotides read TGTGCCAGTAGTATAGGGGGCCAAAAACTGTTTTTT. As protein: CASSIGGQKLFF.

The chain links TRBV5-6 to TRBJ1-6, with D possibly being TRBD1 (6 bases). V lost 4 bases, J lost 5 bases, and 16 bases lay in between. CDR3 length equals 16 residues. Germline-derived CDR1 and CDR2 are SGHDT and YYEEEE. CDR3 in amino acids: CASSPITSGDNSPLHF. For the CDR3, the DNA is TGTGCCAGCAGCCCGATTACATCAGGGGATAATTCACCCCTCCACTTT.

The chain combines TRBV6-2 or TRBV6-3 with TRBJ1-1, with D unresolved. The CDR3 contains 13 residues. Germline lookup yields CDR1 MNHEY and CDR2 SVGEGT. Trimming cost V 6 bases and J 3 bases, with 11 bases left between them. CDR3 protein: CASSSHGYTEAFF. The CDR3 DNA reads TGTGCCAGCAGCTCTCACGGGTACACTGAAGCTTTCTTT.

This CDR3 reads CASSRLEGDYGYTF. Here the CDR3 DNA reads TGTGCCAGCAGCCGCCTCGAGGGCGACTATGGCTACACCTTC. This chain uses TRBV14 with TRBJ1-2; no reliable D call. The CDR3 loop spans 14 amino acids. Trimming stripped 4 bases from V and 3 bases from J, with 12 bases between. Germline CDR1 reads SGHDN; CDR2 reads FVKESK. The complete variable domain, with remaining parts taken from reference TRBV14 and TRBJ1-2, reads EAGVTQFPSHSVIEKGQTVTLRCDPISGHDNLYWYRRVMGKEIKFLLHFVKESKQDESGMPNNRFLAERTGGTYSTLKVQPAELEDSGVYFCASSRLEGDYGYTFGSGTRLTVV.

The chain uses TRBV3-1 (or the pseudogene TRBV3-2) and TRBJ1-4; the D is unclear. The germline V gene has CDR1 LGHDT and CDR2 YNNKEL (reference sequence). Trimming cost V 4 bases and J 11 bases, with 14 bases left between them. The CDR3 runs to 13 residues. This chain's CDR3 is CASSPLRTVKLFF. CDR3 nucleotide sequence: TGTGCCAGCAGCCCGTTACGAACGGTGAAACTGTTTTTT.

In nucleotides, the CDR3 is TGTGCCAGCAGCGAGAGGGTCACAGATACGCAGTATTTT. As protein: CASSERVTDTQYF. The chain employs TRBV5-5 and TRBJ2-3; D is perhaps TRBD2 (5 bases). The CDR3 is made up of 13 amino acids. CDR1 SGHKS and CDR2 YYEKEE come from the germline V gene (reference sequence). The V end was cut by 4 bases, the J end by 2 bases, with 8 bases between.

The rearrangement links TRBV6-2 or TRBV6-3 to TRBJ2-7, with TRBD1 as a possible D gene (6 bases). Germline V CDR1 and CDR2: MNHEY, SVGEGT. V dropped 4 bases and J dropped 5 bases, with 9 bases sitting between them. This CDR3 contains 12 residues. The CDR3 spells CASSLSGDEQYF. The CDR3, as DNA: TGTGCCAGCAGTTTGTCAGGGGACGAGCAGTACTTC.

The rearrangement uses TRBV7-3 and TRBJ2-1, with 12 bases lining up with TRBD2. Trimming at V came to 5 bases and at J to 10 bases, leaving 12 bases not matched to a gene. CDR1 and CDR2 from the germline V gene are SGHTA and FQGTGA. This CDR3 contains 16 residues. The CDR3 is CASSPETSGGRSEQFF. The CDR3 DNA reads TGTGCCAGCAGCCCAGAGACTAGCGGGGGCCGTTCGGAGCAGTTCTTC.

The chain uses TRBV7-2 and TRBJ2-5, with 7 bases that match TRBD1. Losses at the gene ends were 3 bases for V and 5 bases for J; bases not matched to a gene: 9. Germline CDR1 is SGHTA and CDR2 is FQGNSA. This CDR3 has 15 residues. The CDR3 spells CASSFNKGAGETQYF. In DNA form, the CDR3 reads TGTGCCAGCAGCTTCAACAAGGGGGCTGGGGAGACCCAGTACTTC.

J is TRBJ1-2 and V is TRBV5-1; D perhaps matches TRBD1 (5 bases). Trimming shortened V by 4 bases and J by 4 bases, and 17 bases separated the two germline ends. This CDR3 is built from 15 residues. CDR1 is SGHRS and CDR2 is YFSETQ in the germline V gene. The CDR3 protein is CASSLTTDRIYGYTF. The CDR3 region has the DNA TGCGCCAGCAGCCTCACGACAGACCGTATCTATGGCTACACCTTC. Full variable domain (rest looked up from reference TRBV5-1 and TRBJ1-2): KAGVTQTPRYLIKTRGQQVTLSCSPISGHRSVSWYQQTPGQGLQFLFEYFSETQRNKGNFPGRFSGRQFSNSRSEMNVSTLELGDSALYLCASSLTTDRIYGYTFGSGTRLTVV.

The genes are TRBV29-1 and TRBJ1-1, with D perhaps matching TRBD1 (5 bases). Trimming took off 2 bases at V and 2 bases at J, with 15 bases between the two ends. Per germline, CDR1 SQVTM and CDR2 ANQGSEA. CDR3 size: 15 residues. In DNA, the CDR3 is TGCAGCGTTGAAAATGTGCTCGGGGGTAACACTGAAGCTTTCTTT. This gives the protein CSVENVLGGNTEAFF.

This chain uses TRBV5-6 with TRBJ1-2; possibly TRBD1 for D (5 bases). Trimming took 0 bases from V and 3 from J, leaving 18 bases between them. The CDR3 is 17 residues long. Germline V gives CDR1 SGHDT, CDR2 YYEEEE. CDR3 protein: CASSLVTLWTKDYGYTF. In DNA, the CDR3 is TGTGCCAGCAGCTTGGTTACGCTCTGGACAAAAGACTATGGCTACACCTTC.

The chain has TRBV2 and TRBJ1-6; the match to TRBD1 covers 8 bases. Germline values: CDR1 SNHLY, CDR2 FYNNEI. V lost 8 bases, J lost 10 bases, and 10 bases stayed unmatched. This CDR3 comprises 14 residues. The CDR3 DNA reads TGTGCCAGCGGGGAGACAGGGGTCGGGTCACCCCTCCACTTT. Translated: CASGETGVGSPLHF.

J is TRBJ1-2 and V is TRBV7-2, with a possible D match to TRBD1 (5 bases). Trimming removed 5 bases at V and 2 bases at J, with 15 bases between. CDR3 length: 15 residues. Germline V gene lookup returns CDR1 SGHTA and CDR2 FQGNSA. CDR3 bases: TGTGCCAGCAGCCCCCAGGGTGCCGCGAACTATGGCTACACCTTC. It specifies CASSPQGAANYGYTF.

There are a few counts of this clone. The chain is built from TRBV5-4 and TRBJ1-2; D is possibly TRBD1 (5 bases). The V end was cut by 0 bases, the J end by 2 bases, with 11 bases between. The CDR3 extends over 15 amino acids. Per germline, CDR1 SGHNT and CDR2 YYREEE (reference sequence). CDR3 sequence (DNA): TGTGCCAGCAGCTTGGCTGGGGGACTCAACTATGGCTACACCTTC. Protein product: CASSLAGGLNYGYTF.

The chain recombines TRBV30 with TRBJ1-1, with D unclear. CDR1 is GTSNPN, CDR2 SVGIG, per germline (reference sequence). The V gene lost 3 bases and the J gene lost 2 bases, with 10 bases spanning the gap. The CDR3 is 13 amino acids. This CDR3 is CAWSEQSNTEAFF. Here the CDR3 DNA reads TGTGCCTGGAGCGAACAGTCCAACACTGAAGCTTTCTTT.

This chain's CDR3 is CASSSVGRTQTSGGGETQYF. DNA of the CDR3: TGTGCCAGCAGCTCCGTCGGAAGGACGCAAACTAGCGGGGGGGGAGAGACCCAGTACTTC. The rearrangement links TRBV5-4 to TRBJ2-5; 13 bases agree with TRBD2. CDR3 length: 20 amino acids. CDR1 is SGHNT, CDR2 YYREEE, per germline (reference sequence). Losses at the gene ends were 3 bases for V and 4 bases for J; bases not matched to a gene: 18.

This chain uses TRBV5-1 with TRBJ2-1; D might be TRBD2 (7 bases). CDR1 is SGHRS and CDR2 is YFSETQ in the germline V gene. The CDR3 is 16 residues long. V lost 3 bases and J 7 bases, leaving 20 bases between the germline ends. This chain's CDR3 is CASSSQGTTLRNEQFF. The CDR3 DNA sequence: TGCGCCAGCAGCTCTCAGGGGACTACCCTCAGAAATGAGCAGTTCTTC.

The chain is built from TRBV7-2 and TRBJ1-1; D may be TRBD1 (5 bases). Trimming left V 6 bases short and J 1 base short, with 15 bases between. This CDR3 has 15 amino acids. CDR1 and CDR2 from the germline V gene are SGHTA and FQGNSA. The CDR3 bases are TGTGCCAGCAGTATCCAGGGCATTTCGAACACTGAAGCTTTCTTT. It yields the protein CASSIQGISNTEAFF.